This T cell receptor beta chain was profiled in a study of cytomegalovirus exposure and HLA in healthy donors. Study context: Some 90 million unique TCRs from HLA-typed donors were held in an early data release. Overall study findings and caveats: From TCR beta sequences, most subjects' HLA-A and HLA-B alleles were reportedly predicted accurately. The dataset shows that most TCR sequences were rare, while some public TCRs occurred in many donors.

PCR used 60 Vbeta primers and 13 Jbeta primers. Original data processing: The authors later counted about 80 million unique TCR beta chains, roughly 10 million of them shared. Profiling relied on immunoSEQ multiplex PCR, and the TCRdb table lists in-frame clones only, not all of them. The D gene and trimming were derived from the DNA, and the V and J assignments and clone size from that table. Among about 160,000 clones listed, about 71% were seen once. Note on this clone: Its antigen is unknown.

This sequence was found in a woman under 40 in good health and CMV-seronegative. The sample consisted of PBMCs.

CDR3 region: CASSLIGAEGEQFF. CDR3 sequence (DNA): TGCGCCAGCAGCCTCATTGGGGCAGAAGGTGAGCAGTTCTTC. This chain uses TRBV4-3 with TRBJ2-1, with D possibly matching TRBD1 (5 bases). The CDR3 runs to 14 residues. From germline, CDR1 is LGHNA and CDR2 YSLEER. V lost 4 bases and J lost 9, with 16 bases in between.